These 6 T cell receptor beta chains were all obtained from the same sample, sequenced in a study of identical twins. From the 5' RACE reads, TCRdb called clonotypes with MiXCR, one entry per CDR3 protein. The sample contains 1.5 million to 2 million distinct CDR3 sequences, under 35% of which appear only once. The sample taken for sequencing was cord blood. The receptors stem from a newborn girl in good health.

This clonotype was counted only a few times. V gene TRBV18 combines with J gene TRBJ1-5, with TRBD1 as a possible D gene (5 bases). This CDR3 comprises 13 residues. CDR1 and CDR2 from the germline V gene are KGHSH and LQKENI. V was shortened by 4 bases and J by 3 bases, with 7 bases between the two germline ends. The chain's CDR3 is CASSRTLNQPQHF. The DNA of the CDR3 is TGTGCCAGCTCACGGACACTCAATCAGCCCCAGCATTTT.

J is TRBJ2-1 and V is TRBV20-1; D is unresolved. The germline CDR1 and CDR2 sequences are DFQATT and SNEGSKA (reference sequence). This CDR3 has 12 residues. The V gene lost 6 bases and the J gene lost 10 bases, with 16 bases spanning the gap. CDR3 in amino acids: CSAPWSSYEQFF. CDR3 in DNA: TGCAGTGCGCCGTGGAGCTCCTACGAGCAGTTCTTC.

This clonotype was observed a handful of times. The V and J genes are TRBV20-1 and TRBJ2-3; TRBD2 aligns across 11 bases. Losses at the gene ends were 2 bases for V and 6 bases for J; bases not matched to a gene: 4. This CDR3 is built from 14 residues. CDR1 DFQATT and CDR2 SNEGSKA come from the germline V gene (reference sequence). The CDR3 DNA reads TGCAGTGCTAGATCTAGCGGGGGGATCGATACGCAGTATTTT. It encodes CSARSSGGIDTQYF.

Only a few counts were recorded for this clonotype. The rearrangement links TRBV10-3 to TRBJ2-7, with 9 bases aligning to TRBD1. This CDR3 comprises 14 residues. Germline assignment: CDR1 ENHRY and CDR2 SYGVKD. V lost 7 bases and J lost 3; bases outside the gene matches: 7. CDR3: CAINPGQGDYEQYF. CDR3 DNA sequence: TGTGCCATCAACCCGGGACAGGGAGACTACGAGCAGTACTTC.

This clonotype was counted many times. This chain connects TRBV20-1 to TRBJ2-7, with D perhaps TRBD2 (5 bases). CDR1 and CDR2 from the germline V gene are DFQATT and SNEGSKA (reference sequence). The V end lost 1 base, the J end lost 2 bases, and 6 bases lay between the germline ends. There are 12 residues in the CDR3. For the CDR3, the DNA is TGCAGTGCTAGAGGAGGGCCCTACGAGCAGTACTTC. Residues: CSARGGPYEQYF.

This clonotype was seen a handful of times. This CDR3 is CSAARGTGENEQYF. The CDR3 nucleotides are TGCAGTGCTGCCCGCGGGACAGGGGAAAACGAGCAGTACTTC. The chain is built from TRBV20-1 and TRBJ2-7, with 10 bases aligning to TRBD1. The CDR3 runs 14 residues. J lost 5 bases, V lost 5 bases, and 9 bases had no gene match. Germline CDR1 DFQATT, CDR2 SNEGSKA (reference sequence).